Below, 32 T cell receptor beta chains from the same sample are listed, as sequenced in a study of T cells in Graves' hyperthyroidism and ophthalmopathy (dated by TCRdb to the late 2010s). The library came from multiplex PCR. Sequencing was carried out with an Illumina HiSeq 2000. The TCR beta CDR3 regions were amplified from the RNA transcripts. The first round of RT-PCR for the TCR CDR3 was performed with the HTBI primer set and the Qiagen OneStep RT-PCR kit. TCRdb took the public reads, trimmed them with fastp at Q25, ran MiXCR for clone calling and kept in-frame beta chains. Identical CDR3 protein sequences are pooled into one entry, listed with their most common genes and DNA. For this sample there are 300,000 to 400,000 distinct CDR3 sequences; approximately 15% appear just once. The ten largest clones add up to just under 25% of the sample. Source material: blood. Receptor source: a woman in her twenties or thirties with Graves' hyperthyroidism.

With respect to this clonotype: This may be a read error, as it is one base from a much larger clone. The chain recombines TRBV20-1 with TRBJ1-2; D ambiguous. The V gene's germline CDR1 is DFQATT and CDR2 SNEGSKA (reference sequence). The CDR3 is made up of 13 amino acids. The CDR3 DNA follows: TGCAGTGCTAGAGTCGGCAGAAACTATGGCTGCACCTTC. Protein: CSARVGRNYGCTF.

This clonotype has a count of ten or more. J is TRBJ1-1 and V is TRBV28; D is ambiguous. The V end was cut by 8 bases, the J end by 1 base, with 11 bases between. There are 13 residues in the CDR3. Germline V gives CDR1 MDHEN, CDR2 SYDVKM. The CDR3 nucleotides read TGTGCCAGCGGAAGACAACAGAACACTGAAGCTTTCTTT. Encoded protein: CASGRQQNTEAFF.

This clonotype has at least ten counts. V and J are TRBV11-2 and TRBJ2-7; 14 bases agree with TRBD2. J gave up 5 bases and V 0 bases, and 3 bases lay outside the gene matches. The V gene's germline CDR1 is SGHAT and CDR2 FQNNGV. The CDR3 sequence is 16 residues long. The CDR3 here is CASSLDWTSGRHEQYF. The CDR3, as DNA: TGTGCCAGCAGCTTAGACTGGACTAGCGGGAGGCACGAGCAGTACTTC. The entire variable domain, with the rest obtained from reference TRBV11-2 and TRBJ2-7, is as follows: EAGVAQSPRYKIIEKRQSVAFWCNPISGHATLYWYQQILGQGPKLLIQFQNNGVVDDSQLPKDRFSAERLKGVDSTLKIQPAKLEDSAVYLCASSLDWTSGRHEQYFGPGTRLTVT.

This clonotype was seen repeatedly, ten times or more. The rearrangement uses TRBV20-1 and TRBJ2-7, with TRBD1 matching over 8 bases. Trimming took 5 bases from V and 6 from J; bases not matched to a gene: 9. Germline loops: CDR1 DFQATT, CDR2 SNEGSKA (reference sequence). CDR3 length: 13 residues. The DNA for the CDR3 is TGCAGTGCTGAAGCTAACAGGGGGAGCGAGCAGTACTTC. It yields the protein CSAEANRGSEQYF.

Note on this clonotype: Just one base apart from a much larger clone, this may be a read error. The chain employs TRBV27 and TRBJ2-1; D is unclear. Germline V gene data show CDR1 as MNHEY and CDR2 as SMNVEV (reference sequence). This CDR3 spans 12 amino acids. As DNA, the CDR3 is TGTGTCAGCAGTGCGCAGGACAATGAGCAGTTCTTC. This sequence encodes CVSSAQDNEQFF.

The chain joins TRBV6-6 to TRBJ2-6; D may be TRBD1 (5 bases). The germline V and J ends were trimmed by 2 bases and 0 bases, with 11 bases remaining between them. The CDR3 totals 17 residues. Germline V lookup: CDR1 MNHNY, CDR2 SVGAGI (reference sequence). The CDR3, as DNA: TGTGCCAGCAGTTACGGCCAGGGTGGCTCTGGGGCCAACGTCCTGACTTTC. This codes for CASSYGQGGSGANVLTF.

In its sample, this clonotype was seen many times. J is TRBJ2-7 and V is TRBV2; no reliable D call. V lost 10 bases and J 3 bases, leaving 7 bases between the germline ends. Germline V gene lookup returns CDR1 SNHLY and CDR2 FYNNEI. This CDR3 region has 10 residues. CDR3 loop: CATGIYEQYF. The CDR3 coding sequence is TGTGCCACCGGTATCTACGAGCAGTACTTC.

This clonotype was observed at least ten times. The chain links TRBV29-1 to TRBJ2-2; perhaps D is TRBD1 or TRBD2 (5 bases each). Trimming left V 0 bases short and J 8 bases short, with 7 bases between. Germline CDR1 is SQVTM and CDR2 is ANQGSEA. The CDR3 is 12 amino acids. DNA for the CDR3: TGCAGCGTTGAAGATGGGGGAGGGGAGCTGTTTTTT. Its translation is CSVEDGGGELFF.

This clonotype was found a few times. The chain joins TRBV3-1 to TRBJ1-1; 10 bases are a match to TRBD1. V lost 4 bases to trimming and J lost 10 bases; unmatched junction nucleotides: 12. This CDR3 contains 15 residues. From germline, CDR1 is LGHDT and CDR2 YNNKEL (reference sequence). CDR3 sequence reads: CASSRDGGQGGTAFF. Written as DNA, the CDR3 is TGTGCCAGCAGCCGAGACGGCGGACAGGGGGGAACAGCTTTCTTT.

This chain links TRBV5-4 with TRBJ1-3; D ambiguous. The CDR3 is made up of 16 amino acids. V was clipped by 4 bases and J by 0 bases, with 14 bases between them. The germline CDR1 and CDR2 sequences are SGHNT and YYREEE (reference sequence). CDR3 in amino acids: CASSLSPESSGNTIYF. Here the CDR3 DNA reads TGTGCCAGCAGCCTCTCTCCCGAGAGCTCTGGAAACACCATATATTTT.

This clonotype was detected ten times or more. The rearrangement uses TRBV15 and TRBJ1-2; tentative D call: TRBD1 (5 bases). The germline V gene has CDR1 LNHNV and CDR2 YYDKDF (reference sequence). V dropped 0 bases and J dropped 7 bases, with 12 bases sitting between them. The CDR3 is made up of 14 amino acids. CDR3 amino acids: CATSRDFGALGYTF. In nucleotides, the CDR3 is TGTGCCACCAGCAGAGATTTCGGGGCGCTTGGCTACACCTTC.

At least ten counts were recorded for this clonotype. The chain employs TRBV2 and TRBJ1-1; 7 bases fit TRBD1. This CDR3 is built from 13 residues. J gave up 1 base and V 10 bases, and 6 bases lay outside the gene matches. The germline V gene encodes CDR1 SNHLY and CDR2 FYNNEI. CDR3 protein: CATSGGENTEAFF. The CDR3 nucleotides are TGTGCCACATCAGGGGGAGAGAACACTGAAGCTTTCTTT.

This clonotype occurred a few times. The genes are TRBV28 and TRBJ2-5, with D tentatively TRBD1 (6 bases). V dropped 5 bases and J dropped 4 bases, with 29 bases sitting between them. The V gene's germline CDR1 is MDHEN and CDR2 SYDVKM. The CDR3 extends over 19 amino acids. The CDR3 is CASSHYLGQQRTPRETQYF. In DNA, the CDR3 is TGTGCCAGCAGTCATTACTTGGGACAACAGAGGACCCCAAGAGAGACCCAGTACTTC.

This clonotype was counted at least ten times. The rearrangement joins TRBV2 to TRBJ2-7; D is ambiguous. CDR3 size: 14 residues. Germline V lookup: CDR1 SNHLY, CDR2 FYNNEI. Deletions cut 3 bases from V and 4 bases from J, with 13 bases between. The DNA of the CDR3 is TGTGCCAGCAGTGAGCGGCGAGGACCGTACGAGCAGTACTTC. Amino acid sequence: CASSERRGPYEQYF.

There are a few counts of this clonotype. V gene TRBV5-1 combines with J gene TRBJ1-4; D is unresolved. V was clipped by 2 bases and J by 6 bases, with 8 bases between them. Looked up from germline, CDR1 is SGHRS and CDR2 is YFSETQ. This CDR3 is 13 amino acids long. CDR3 coding DNA: TGCGCCAGCAGCTTAGAACGTGATGAAAAACTGTTTTTT. It encodes CASSLERDEKLFF.

This clonotype was detected only a few times. This chain connects TRBV20-1 to TRBJ2-2; 7 bases agree with TRBD2. J lost 2 bases, V lost 3 bases, and 21 bases had no gene match. The CDR3 is made up of 20 amino acids. The germline V gene encodes CDR1 DFQATT and CDR2 SNEGSKA (reference sequence). Here the CDR3 reads CSARPPQPGLLAPNTGELFF. In DNA, the CDR3 is TGCAGTGCTAGGCCACCACAGCCGGGACTACTAGCCCCAAACACCGGGGAGCTGTTTTTT.

The rearrangement joins TRBV20-1 to TRBJ2-5; D gene ambiguous. Germline V gene data show CDR1 as DFQATT and CDR2 as SNEGSKA (reference sequence). CDR3 length: 15 amino acids. V lost 4 bases and J 2 bases, leaving 17 bases between the germline ends. The CDR3 nucleotides are TGCAGTGCTAAGAATCCCCAGCGAGTACAAGAGACCCAGTACTTC. This gives the protein CSAKNPQRVQETQYF.

The table lists this clonotype with many counts. The gene calls are TRBV2 and TRBJ1-2, with D perhaps TRBD1 (6 bases). Trimming left V 5 bases short and J 9 bases short, with 16 bases between. CDR1 SNHLY and CDR2 FYNNEI come from the germline V gene. The CDR3 is made up of 13 amino acids. Written as DNA, the CDR3 is TGTGCCAGCAGTACAGGGATAGGGAGTCGCTACACCTTC. It yields the protein CASSTGIGSRYTF. Full variable domain (outside the CDR3, taken from reference TRBV2 and TRBJ1-2): EPEVTQTPSHQVTQMGQEVILRCVPISNHLYFYWYRQILGQKVEFLVSFYNNEISEKSEIFDDQFSVERPDGSNFTLKIRSTKLEDSAMYFCASSTGIGSRYTFGSGTRLTVV.

This clonotype showed up just once. The V and J genes are TRBV10-1 and TRBJ1-5; weak D call: TRBD1 (5 bases). V was cut by 4 bases and J by 5 bases, with 9 bases left in between. The CDR3 has 13 residues. Germline V gives CDR1 WNHNN, CDR2 SYGVQD (reference sequence). The CDR3 DNA is TGCGCCAGCAGTGTAGGCAGGGATCAGCCCCAGCATTTT. This sequence encodes CASSVGRDQPQHF.

There are many counts of this clonotype. This sequence joins TRBV2 and TRBJ1-2; 7 bases fit TRBD1. The CDR3 runs to 14 residues. The junction had 11 bases not matched to a gene; V was cut back by 5 bases and J by 8 bases. Per germline, CDR1 SNHLY and CDR2 FYNNEI. CDR3 loop: CASSNPLTGQGYTF. CDR3 DNA: TGTGCCAGCAGTAACCCCCTGACAGGGCAGGGCTACACCTTC.

The sample holds many counts of this clonotype. The V call is TRBV2, the J call TRBJ2-7; D perhaps matches TRBD1 (6 bases). The CDR3 runs 12 residues. Trimming shortened V by 5 bases and J by 7 bases, and 12 bases separated the two germline ends. Germline CDR1 is SNHLY and CDR2 is FYNNEI. CDR3 amino acids: CASSRTAGEQYF. The CDR3 DNA reads as TGTGCCAGCAGTCGGACAGCAGGGGAGCAGTACTTC. Filled out from reference TRBV2 and TRBJ2-7, the complete variable domain reads EPEVTQTPSHQVTQMGQEVILRCVPISNHLYFYWYRQILGQKVEFLVSFYNNEISEKSEIFDDQFSVERPDGSNFTLKIRSTKLEDSAMYFCASSRTAGEQYFGPGTRLTVT.

This clonotype has ten or more counts. This rearrangement joins TRBV12-3 or TRBV12-4 to TRBJ1-1; 7 positions match TRBD1. With V trimmed by 2 bases and J by 1 base, 4 bases remained unmatched. There are 15 residues in the CDR3. The CDR3 here is CASSLTGVRNTEAFF. CDR3 nucleotides: TGTGCCAGCAGTTTAACAGGGGTTAGGAACACTGAAGCTTTCTTT.

Ten or more counts support this clonotype. The chain joins TRBV11-1 to TRBJ2-2; tentatively, D is TRBD2 (5 bases). V lost 3 bases, J lost 1 base, and 9 bases lay in between. CDR1 is SGHAT and CDR2 is FQDESV in the germline V gene (reference sequence). The CDR3 loop spans 15 amino acids. The CDR3 here is CASSLGSRNTGELFF. CDR3 nucleotides: TGTGCCAGCAGCTTGGGGAGTCGGAACACCGGGGAGCTGTTTTTT.

This clonotype was observed a handful of times. The V gene is TRBV30, the J gene TRBJ2-7; D is perhaps TRBD1 (5 bases). CDR3 length equals 13 residues. Trimming left V 4 bases short and J 7 bases short, with 17 bases between. Germline CDR1 is GTSNPN and CDR2 is SVGIG (reference sequence). CDR3 region: CAWTQGFNWEQYF. The CDR3 bases are TGTGCCTGGACTCAGGGTTTTAATTGGGAGCAGTACTTC. Full variable domain (outside the CDR3, taken from reference TRBV30 and TRBJ2-7): SQTIHQWPATLVQPVGSPLSLECTVEGTSNPNLYWYRQAAGRGLQLLFYSVGIGQISSEVPQNLSASRPQDRQFILSSKKLLLSDSGFYLCAWTQGFNWEQYFGPGTRLTVT.

V and J are TRBV11-2 and TRBJ2-2; D is possibly TRBD1 (5 bases). Deletions cut 7 bases from V and 1 base from J, with 10 bases between. The germline CDR1 and CDR2 sequences are SGHAT and FQNNGV. The CDR3 is 14 amino acids. The CDR3 sequence is CASTREMNTGELFF. The DNA for the CDR3 is TGTGCCAGCACCAGGGAAATGAACACCGGGGAGCTGTTTTTT.

This clonotype appeared a few times. The V and J genes are TRBV10-3 and TRBJ2-4, with D possibly called TRBD1 or TRBD2 (5 bases each). From germline, CDR1 is ENHRY and CDR2 SYGVKD. The V and J ends lost 10 bases and 7 bases respectively, with 17 bases between them. The CDR3 sequence is 13 residues long. Written as DNA, the CDR3 is TGTGCCACCACCGGGACCCCGCTGAACATTCAGTACTTC. Amino acid sequence: CATTGTPLNIQYF.

This clonotype was recorded many times. The rearrangement links TRBV7-2 to TRBJ2-1; D remains unclear. Deletions cut 5 bases from V and 0 bases from J, with 14 bases between. The germline CDR1 and CDR2 sequences are SGHTA and FQGNSA. The CDR3 totals 16 residues. The CDR3 protein is CASSHRSVFSYNEQFF. The CDR3 region has the DNA TGTGCCAGCAGCCACCGGTCCGTCTTCTCCTACAATGAGCAGTTCTTC.

At least ten counts were recorded for this clonotype. CDR3 DNA sequence: TGTGCCAGCAGCTTCTCTGTGCCGGGAGCGAAAGATACGCAGTATTTT. Its translation: CASSFSVPGAKDTQYF. The chain recombines TRBV11-3 with TRBJ2-3, with D possibly TRBD2 on 6 matching bases. Germline CDR1 and CDR2: SGHNT and YENEEA. Between the trimmed V and J ends, which lost 3 bases and 5 bases, there was a span of 18 bases. The CDR3 sequence is 16 residues long.

The chain recombines TRBV29-1 with TRBJ1-3; D gene ambiguous. CDR1 and CDR2 from the germline V gene are SQVTM and ANQGSEA. Trimming pared 7 bases from V and 3 bases from J, leaving 7 bases between. The CDR3 consists of 11 residues. The CDR3 loop reads CSARVGNTIYF. In DNA, the CDR3 is TGCAGCGCACGCGTTGGAAACACCATATATTTT. Together with reference TRBV29-1 and TRBJ1-3, the CDR3 gives the full variable domain: SAVISQKPSRDICQRGTSLTIQCQVDSQVTMMFWYRQQPGQSLTLIATANQGSEATYESGFVIDKFPISRPNLTFSTLTVSNMSPEDSSIYLCSARVGNTIYFGEGSWLTVV.

In nucleotides, the CDR3 is TGTGCCAGCAGCTTAGTCCGTCTAGCGGGAATTTATGAGCAGTTCTTC. This encodes CASSLVRLAGIYEQFF. This chain uses TRBV7-8 with TRBJ2-1; 9 bases are a match to TRBD2. CDR3 size: 16 residues. Looked up from germline, CDR1 is SGHVS and CDR2 is FQNEAQ. V lost 1 base to trimming and J lost 8 bases; unmatched junction nucleotides: 9.

In regard to this clonotype: The junction shows a germline mismatch at one end, possibly a read error. The chain couples TRBV20-1 to TRBJ2-1, with 10 nucleotides matching TRBD2. The CDR3 has 14 residues. Germline V gene sequence: CDR1 DFQATT, CDR2 SNEGSKA (reference sequence). DNA for the CDR3: TGCAGCCCGGCTAGCGGGAGTAAGCGCAATGAGCAGTCCTTC. Translated, it gives CSPASGSKRNEQSF.

This clonotype appeared many times. The J gene is TRBJ1-1, the V gene TRBV2, with unresolved D. Deletions cut 3 bases from V and 3 bases from J, with 5 bases between. Germline CDR1 reads SNHLY; CDR2 reads FYNNEI. The CDR3 totals 12 residues. The CDR3 spells CASSEIYTEAFF. The CDR3 DNA is TGTGCCAGCAGTGAGATTTACACTGAAGCTTTCTTT.